Described below is a single T cell receptor (beta chain) sequence and its context. The data were taken from a study of shared clonotypes between healthy human individuals. This table comes from immunoSEQ multiplex PCR, and its TCRdb copy is limited to in-frame clones, with some not included. The sample includes around 440,000 clones, 75% to 80% of them seen just once. Sequenced sample: PBMCs. This TCR came from a woman aged 40 to 50 in good health. Some clones in this sample may be carry-over from other donors' samples.

CDR3 nucleotide sequence: TGTGCCAGCAGCTTGAGATCCAGCGGGAGTACCCCCTACGAGCAGTACTTC. It translates to CASSLRSSGSTPYEQYF. The rearrangement uses TRBV5-5 and TRBJ2-7, with 8 positions matching TRBD2. The CDR3 length is 17 residues. V gave up 1 base and J gave up 2 bases; unmatched junction bases: 11. Germline V CDR1 and CDR2: SGHKS, YYEKEE (reference sequence). Full variable domain (missing parts from reference TRBV5-5 and TRBJ2-7): DAGVTQSPTHLIKTRGQQVTLRCSPISGHKSVSWYQQVLGQGPQFIFQYYEKEERGRGNFPDRFSARQFPNYSSELNVNALLLGDSALYLCASSLRSSGSTPYEQYFGPGTRLTVT.